These T cell receptor beta chains were read from a single sample in a study of T cell repertoires in aging, cancer and after chemotherapy. MiXCR, run by TCRdb on the multiplex PCR reads, gives a single entry per CDR3 protein. Of over 10,000 distinct CDR3 sequences listed, 26% are singletons. Material for sequencing was blood. The origin of the receptors is a human donor in good health. Both conserved end residues are part of each CDR3. Fields, in order: clone size, J gene, D gene, V gene, CDR3 protein, CDR3 DNA. A D gene is named only where the DNA matches it firmly. Expanded clones are given a class, and other clones once, few, many or no size at all.

- | TRBJ2-5 | TRBD2 | TRBV6-1 | CASSLAGYQETQYF | TGTGCCAGCAGTCTAGCGGGGTACCAAGAGACCCAGTACTTC
few | TRBJ2-1 | - | TRBV6-5 | CASSYSGLGAGEQFF | TGTGCCAGCAGTTACTCGGGTCTGGGGGCGGGTGAGCAGTTCTTC
- | TRBJ2-2 | - | TRBV5-4 | CASLGFLQTNTGELFF | TGTGCCAGCCTTGGGTTTCTACAGACGAACACCGGGGAGCTGTTTTTT
- | TRBJ2-4 | - | TRBV7-3 | CASSYREGGIQYF | TGTGCCAGCAGCTACAGAGAGGGCGGCATTCAGTACTTC
- | TRBJ1-1 | TRBD1 | TRBV6-5 | CASSYWTGGAGTEAFF | TGTGCCAGCAGTTACTGGACAGGGGGCGCGGGCACTGAAGCTTTCTTT
- | TRBJ1-4 | - | TRBV24-1 | CATSDLVGGLGEKLFF | TGTGCCACCAGTGATTTGGTGGGGGGTCTAGGTGAAAAACTGTTTTTT
medium-sized | TRBJ1-2 | TRBD1 | TRBV28 | CASSPGTGLSGYTF | TGTGCCAGCAGCCCCGGGACAGGGTTATCTGGCTACACCTTC
- | TRBJ1-2 | - | TRBV12-3/TRBV12-4 | CASSLSPGTDGYTF | TGTGCCAGCAGTTTAAGCCCAGGGACGGATGGCTACACCTTC
- | TRBJ1-3 | - | TRBV5-1 | CASSLGTGGNTIYF | TGCGCCAGCAGCTTGGGGACTGGTGGAAACACCATATATTTT
few | TRBJ1-2 | - | TRBV18 | CASSPQAGTYGYTF | TGTGCCAGCTCACCACAGGCCGGGACCTATGGCTACACCTTC
medium-sized | TRBJ1-1 | - | TRBV20-1 | CSALRARMNTEAFF | TGCAGTGCTCTAAGGGCCAGAATGAACACTGAAGCTTTCTTT
- | TRBJ1-4 | - | TRBV27 | CASSLSGEKLFF | TGTGCCAGCAGTTTATCAGGTGAAAAACTGTTTTTT
few | TRBJ2-5 | TRBD1 | TRBV28 | CASSTRDRGQETQYF | TGTGCCAGCAGTACCAGGGACAGGGGACAAGAGACCCAGTACTTC
medium-sized | TRBJ1-5 | TRBD1 | TRBV24-1 | CATSGSSTGYNQPQHF | TGTGCCACCAGTGGTTCCTCGACAGGGTACAATCAGCCCCAGCATTTT
- | TRBJ1-1 | - | TRBV4-3 | CASSQESVTEAFF | TGCGCCAGCAGCCAAGAAAGTGTCACTGAAGCTTTCTTT
few | TRBJ1-6 | - | TRBV20-1 | CSASFKFSANNSPLHF | TGCAGTGCTAGTTTCAAGTTTTCGGCCAATAATTCACCCCTCCACTTT
- | TRBJ2-5 | - | TRBV20-1 | CSARERPSRETQYF | TGCAGTGCTAGAGAAAGGCCTTCCAGAGAGACCCAGTACTTC
few | TRBJ2-7 | TRBD1 | TRBV10-3 | CAINSGQGAHEQYF | TGTGCCATCAACTCAGGACAGGGGGCCCACGAGCAGTACTTC
- | TRBJ2-1 | TRBD2 | TRBV20-1 | CSARHSSGGASEQFF | TGCAGTGCTCGGCATTCTAGCGGGGGGGCTTCCGAGCAGTTCTTC
few | TRBJ1-2 | - | TRBV5-1 | CASSFWQGPERANYGYTF | TGCGCCAGCAGCTTTTGGCAGGGACCCGAGCGGGCGAACTATGGCTACACCTTC
medium-sized | TRBJ2-7 | TRBD1 | TRBV6-1 | CASSLQGFHEQYF | TGTGCCAGCAGCTTACAGGGGTTCCACGAGCAGTACTTC
medium-sized | TRBJ2-1 | TRBD2 | TRBV6-5 | CASSLDGGNEQFF | TGTGCCAGCAGCCTAGACGGGGGGAATGAGCAGTTCTTC
medium-sized | TRBJ1-3 | - | TRBV19 | CASRLGNTIYF | TGTGCCAGTAGACTCGGAAACACCATATATTTT
medium-sized | TRBJ1-1 | - | TRBV19 | CASSRESEAFF | TGTGCCAGTAGTAGGGAGTCTGAAGCTTTCTTT
- | TRBJ1-1 | TRBD1 | TRBV7-9 | CASSPDRAGSFF | TGTGCCAGCAGCCCGGACAGGGCCGGGTCTTTCTTT
- | TRBJ2-2 | TRBD2 | TRBV20-1 | CSATPSSGGNTGELFF | TGCAGTGCTACGCCCTCTAGCGGGGGGAACACCGGGGAGCTGTTTTTT
few | TRBJ2-5 | - | TRBV7-9 | CASSYPPGQGETQYF | TGTGCCAGCAGCTACCCCCCGGGACAAGGGGAGACCCAGTACTTC
few | TRBJ2-7 | TRBD1 | TRBV7-2 | CASSLDRTGGPEQYF | TGTGCCAGCAGCTTAGATCGGACAGGGGGCCCCGAGCAGTACTTC
few | TRBJ1-4 | - | TRBV6-4 | CASSVRIVATNEKLFF | TGTGCCAGCAGTGTCCGGATTGTTGCAACTAATGAAAAACTGTTTTTT
- | TRBJ1-4 | - | TRBV6-5 | CASTRTATRYSREKLFF | TGTGCCAGCACTCGGACGGCGACCCGTTATAGTCGTGAAAAACTGTTTTTT
medium-sized | TRBJ2-5 | - | TRBV29-1 | CSVEYRPQETQYF | TGCAGCGTTGAATACAGGCCTCAAGAGACCCAGTACTTC
few | TRBJ2-2 | TRBD1 | TRBV20-1 | CSALEGAGTGELFF | TGCAGTGCTTTAGAGGGGGCGGGCACCGGGGAGCTGTTTTTT
medium-sized | TRBJ2-5 | - | TRBV29-1 | CSVDRGQQETQYF | TGCAGCGTTGATAGGGGACAACAAGAGACCCAGTACTTC
few | TRBJ1-6 | - | TRBV7-2 | CASSIGPNSPLHF | TGTGCCAGCAGCATAGGACCTAATTCACCCCTCCACTTT
once | TRBJ2-3 | - | TRBV12-3/TRBV12-4 | CASSFGDTQYF | TGTGCCAGCAGTTTCGGGGATACGCAGTATTTT
medium-sized | TRBJ1-1 | - | TRBV6-5 | CASSYSVGGHTEAFF | TGTGCCAGCAGTTACTCGGTAGGGGGGCACACTGAAGCTTTCTTT
- | TRBJ2-5 | TRBD1 | TRBV19 | CASSPQGAGGTQYF | TGTGCCAGTAGTCCACAGGGGGCGGGCGGGACCCAGTACTTC
medium-sized | TRBJ1-2 | - | TRBV19 | CASNKPEGNYGYTF | TGTGCCAGTAATAAACCTGAGGGGAACTATGGCTACACCTTC
- | TRBJ2-7 | TRBD1 | TRBV5-1 | CASSPGTEGYEQYF | TGCGCCAGCAGCCCCGGGACAGAGGGCTACGAGCAGTACTTC
- | TRBJ1-2 | TRBD1 | TRBV29-1 | CSVTGTGGYGYTF | TGCAGCGTTACCGGGACAGGGGGCTATGGCTACACCTTC
- | TRBJ1-4 | TRBD1 | TRBV4-1 | CASSQRTGKVRNEKLFF | TGCGCCAGCAGCCAACGGACAGGGAAAGTCAGAAATGAAAAACTGTTTTTT
medium-sized | TRBJ2-6 | - | TRBV6-5 | CASTPQGSGANVLTF | TGTGCCAGCACCCCGCAGGGGTCGGGGGCCAACGTCCTGACTTTC
medium-sized | TRBJ1-2 | - | TRBV12-3/TRBV12-4 | CASRPMGGNYGYTF | TGTGCCAGCAGACCCATGGGGGGTAACTATGGCTACACCTTC
medium-sized | TRBJ2-1 | - | TRBV19 | CASMRQGGDEQFF | TGTGCCAGTATGAGGCAGGGTGGGGATGAGCAGTTCTTC
- | TRBJ2-6 | TRBD2 | TRBV6-5 | CASSPSGGDGANVLTF | TGTGCCAGCAGTCCTAGCGGGGGCGATGGGGCCAACGTCCTGACTTTC
- | TRBJ1-4 | - | TRBV12-3/TRBV12-4 | CASSSLVRDGEKLFF | TGTGCCAGCAGTTCTCTCGTTCGGGATGGGGAAAAACTGTTTTTT
- | TRBJ1-2 | - | TRBV28 | CASSLDGNYGYTF | TGTGCCAGCAGTCTGGACGGGAACTATGGCTACACCTTC
few | TRBJ2-6 | - | TRBV24-1 | CATSAVRQTAGANVLTF | TGTGCCACCAGTGCGGTAAGACAGACCGCTGGGGCCAACGTCCTGACTTTC
- | TRBJ2-1 | - | TRBV6-5 | CAGGDSYNEQFF | TGTGCCGGCGGGGACTCCTACAATGAGCAGTTCTTC
- | TRBJ2-1 | TRBD2 | TRBV12-3/TRBV12-4 | CASSLRLKLARANEQFF | TGTGCCAGCAGTTTAAGGCTGAAACTAGCGAGGGCCAATGAGCAGTTCTTC
- | TRBJ1-5 | - | TRBV6-1 | CASSGVQGNQPQHF | TGTGCCAGCTCGGGGGTGCAGGGCAATCAGCCCCAGCATTTT